Each of the 14 T cell receptor beta chains below was sequenced from the same sample in a study of CD8 T cells in Susac syndrome. Random hexamers were used to reverse transcribe an amount of about 0.45 to 1 ug RNA. TCRdb used MiXCR to reprocess the immunoSEQ multiplex PCR reads, holding one entry per CDR3 protein. The sample shows about 240,000 distinct CDR3 sequences, almost 97% of them seen only once. Sequencing was done on a sample of CD4+ T cells from PBMCs. These receptor sequences come from a human donor with Susac syndrome.

CDR3 region: CASSPRTSGKDEQFF. CDR3 DNA sequence: TGTGCCAGCAGCCCAAGGACTAGCGGGAAGGATGAGCAGTTCTTC. The chain joins TRBV7-3 to TRBJ2-1, with TRBD2 identical over 12 bases. The CDR3 spans 15 residues. Unmatched junction bases numbered 7, after V lost 5 bases and J lost 8 bases. Germline V lookup: CDR1 SGHTA, CDR2 FQGTGA.

This clonotype was counted a few times. The gene calls are TRBV9 and TRBJ2-7; D is perhaps TRBD1 or TRBD2 (5 bases each). Germline V CDR1 and CDR2: SGDLS, YYNGEE. The CDR3 is 16 residues long. Trimming shortened V by 0 bases and J by 5 bases, and 18 bases separated the two germline ends. In DNA form, the CDR3 reads TGTGCCAGCAGCGTAGGAGAGGGGACGGCCGGACACGAGCAGTACTTC. Amino acids: CASSVGEGTAGHEQYF.

This clonotype has just one count. The chain is built from TRBV7-2 and TRBJ2-3; weak D call: TRBD1 (6 bases). The CDR3 runs to 14 residues. Trimming took 5 bases from V and 0 from J, leaving 9 bases between them. The germline gives CDR1 SGHTA, CDR2 FQGNSA. CDR3 sequence: CASSVGHSTDTQYF. CDR3 sequence (DNA): TGTGCCAGCAGCGTGGGACACAGCACAGATACGCAGTATTTT.

The gene calls are TRBV18 and TRBJ2-5; TRBD2 agrees at 7 bases. The CDR3 sequence is 15 residues long. Germline CDR1 and CDR2: KGHSH and LQKENI. V trimming: 5 bases; J trimming: 2 bases; junction bases outside the gene matches: 8. The CDR3 region is CASSKDLADQETQYF. The DNA for the CDR3 is TGTGCCAGCTCAAAGGACCTAGCGGATCAAGAGACCCAGTACTTC.

The chain links TRBV5-1 to TRBJ1-3; D gene uncertain. This CDR3 comprises 15 residues. V gave up 3 bases and J gave up 4 bases, with 14 bases separating them. Germline V gives CDR1 SGHRS, CDR2 YFSETQ. CDR3 in DNA: TGCGCCAGCAGCTCGGCTCTGACACACGGAAACACCATATATTTT. This translates into CASSSALTHGNTIYF. Together with reference TRBV5-1 and TRBJ1-3, the CDR3 gives the full variable domain: KAGVTQTPRYLIKTRGQQVTLSCSPISGHRSVSWYQQTPGQGLQFLFEYFSETQRNKGNFPGRFSGRQFSNSRSEMNVSTLELGDSALYLCASSSALTHGNTIYFGEGSWLTVV.

The rearrangement joins TRBV12-3 or TRBV12-4 to TRBJ1-1; D uncertain. V was trimmed by 0 bases and J by 8 bases, leaving 13 bases between them. There are 14 residues in the CDR3. The CDR3 DNA reads TGTGCCAGCAGTTTAGCGCTGAGGGCCCGAGAAGCTTTCTTT. This gives the protein CASSLALRAREAFF.

V is TRBV5-4 and J is TRBJ1-1, with 7 nucleotides matching TRBD1. The V gene end was trimmed by 4 bases and the J gene end by 5 bases; junction bases not matched to a gene: 8. The CDR3 has 14 residues. The V gene's germline CDR1 is SGHNT and CDR2 YYREEE (reference sequence). CDR3 DNA: TGTGCCAGCAGCGCCGAGACAGGGAGAACTGAAGCTTTCTTT. Translated: CASSAETGRTEAFF.

This chain uses TRBV13 with TRBJ2-3, with 10 bases matching TRBD2. In germline, CDR1 is PRHDT, CDR2 FYEKMQ (reference sequence). The CDR3 runs 16 residues. V was clipped by 5 bases and J by 5 bases; unmatched bases: 10. CDR3 nucleotides: TGTGCCAGCAGCGACGGGCTAGCGGGAGTCATAGATACGCAGTATTTT. Translation gives CASSDGLAGVIDTQYF.

The gene calls are TRBV14 and TRBJ2-7; D is ambiguous. The CDR3 is made up of 16 amino acids. Germline CDR1 is SGHDN and CDR2 is FVKESK. Trimming cost V 0 bases and J 0 bases, with 12 bases left between them. This chain's CDR3 is CASSQDARFPSYEQYF. As DNA, the CDR3 is TGTGCCAGCAGCCAAGACGCTAGATTCCCCTCCTACGAGCAGTACTTC. The full variable domain, completed using reference TRBV14 and TRBJ2-7, is EAGVTQFPSHSVIEKGQTVTLRCDPISGHDNLYWYRRVMGKEIKFLLHFVKESKQDESGMPNNRFLAERTGGTYSTLKVQPAELEDSGVYFCASSQDARFPSYEQYFGPGTRLTVT.

The chain uses TRBV28 and TRBJ1-3; D unresolved. The CDR3 is made up of 14 amino acids. Germline CDR1 MDHEN, CDR2 SYDVKM. V dropped 5 bases and J dropped 2 bases, with 10 bases sitting between them. CDR3 in amino acids: CASSQHTTGNTIYF. The CDR3 DNA reads as TGTGCCAGCAGTCAGCATACTACTGGAAACACCATATATTTT.

The rearrangement uses TRBV18 and TRBJ2-3; D remains unclear. Looked up from germline, CDR1 is KGHSH and CDR2 is LQKENI. V lost 8 bases and J 0 bases, leaving 9 bases between the germline ends. The CDR3 has 13 amino acids. The CDR3 loop is CASRAPSTDTQYF. CDR3 nucleotides: TGTGCCAGCCGCGCTCCTAGCACAGATACGCAGTATTTT.

This chain links TRBV20-1 with TRBJ2-4; D is uncertain. V was shortened by 5 bases and J by 7 bases, with 15 bases between the two germline ends. Germline CDR1 DFQATT, CDR2 SNEGSKA (reference sequence). This CDR3 contains 13 residues. In nucleotides, the CDR3 is TGCAGTGCTGGGTCGGGCACGACGAACATTCAGTACTTC. Protein sequence: CSAGSGTTNIQYF.

The chain is built from TRBV12-3 or TRBV12-4 and TRBJ2-7; 7 bases are shared with TRBD2. The CDR3 contains 15 residues. Trimming took 6 bases from V and 5 from J; bases not matched to a gene: 13. The CDR3: CASSPGGTGRDEQYF. The CDR3 DNA follows: TGTGCCAGCAGCCCCGGGGGGACGGGCAGGGACGAGCAGTACTTC.

V usage is TRBV10-3 and J usage is TRBJ1-1; 12 bases match TRBD1. CDR3 size: 15 residues. CDR1 is ENHRY and CDR2 is SYGVKD in the germline V gene. V dropped 7 bases and J dropped 1; count of bases not matched to a gene: 4. CDR3 DNA: TGTGCCATCAAGGGGACAGGGGGCTGGAACACTGAAGCTTTCTTT. The encoded protein is CAIKGTGGWNTEAFF.